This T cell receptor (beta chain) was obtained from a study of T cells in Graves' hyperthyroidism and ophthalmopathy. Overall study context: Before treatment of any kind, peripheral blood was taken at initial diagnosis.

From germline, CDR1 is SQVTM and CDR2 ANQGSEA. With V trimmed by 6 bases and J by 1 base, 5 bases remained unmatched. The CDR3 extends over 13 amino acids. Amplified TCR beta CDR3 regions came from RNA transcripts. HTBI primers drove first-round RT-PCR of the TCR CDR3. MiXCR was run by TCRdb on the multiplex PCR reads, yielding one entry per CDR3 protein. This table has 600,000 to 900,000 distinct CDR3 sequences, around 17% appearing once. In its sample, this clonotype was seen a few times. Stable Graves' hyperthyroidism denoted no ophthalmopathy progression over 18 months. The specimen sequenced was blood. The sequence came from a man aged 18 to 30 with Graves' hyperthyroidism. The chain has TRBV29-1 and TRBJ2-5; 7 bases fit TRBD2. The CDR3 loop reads CSVDGLGQETQYF. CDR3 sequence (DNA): TGCAGCGTGGATGGACTAGGCCAAGAGACCCAGTACTTC. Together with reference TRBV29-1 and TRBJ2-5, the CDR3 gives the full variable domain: SAVISQKPSRDICQRGTSLTIQCQVDSQVTMMFWYRQQPGQSLTLIATANQGSEATYESGFVIDKFPISRPNLTFSTLTVSNMSPEDSSIYLCSVDGLGQETQYFGPGTRLLVL.